This TCR beta chain emerged from a study of CD8 T cells in Susac syndrome. General study findings and limits: It was acknowledged in the study that its TCR sequencing and HLA analysis involved a relatively small number of individuals.

A quantity of about 0.5 to 1 ug RNA underwent reverse transcription using random hexamers. TCR beta CDR3 was amplified by immunoSEQ multiplex PCR. This amplification extended across 54 Vbeta and 13 Jbeta segments. One entry per CDR3 protein, called by TCRdb with MiXCR from the immunoSEQ multiplex PCR reads. The sample includes approximately 120,000 distinct CDR3 sequences, about 93% of them seen just once. The control participants were healthy donors, and these controls were matched with respect to both age and sex. FACS was used to enrich TEMRA cells, whereas the CD8+ and CD4+ T cells were obtained by negative isolation. Details on this clonotype: Its antigen is unknown.

This CDR3 contains 14 residues. Germline lookup yields CDR1 SQVTM and CDR2 ANQGSEA. The V and J ends lost 3 bases and 10 bases, in that order; junction bases with no gene match: 7. Specimen: CD4+ T cells from PBMCs. The TCR comes from a human donor in good health. This chain uses TRBV29-1 with TRBJ2-1, with 12 nucleotides matching TRBD2. Here the CDR3 DNA reads TGCAGCGTTGACGCTAGCGGGAGGGCAAAGGAGCAGTTCTTC. Protein: CSVDASGRAKEQFF.